These 27 T cell receptor beta chains share one sample of origin, sequenced in a study of cytomegalovirus exposure and HLA in healthy donors. 60 Vbeta and 13 Jbeta primers were used in PCR. Produced via immunoSEQ multiplex PCR; TCRdb's table is partial and in-frame only. Among under 200,000 clones listed, roughly 80% were seen once. The specimen sequenced was PBMCs. The receptors stem from a woman between 50 and 59 years old in good health and CMV-seropositive.

This chain uses TRBV7-3 with TRBJ1-5, with D uncertain. Germline V lookup: CDR1 SGHTA, CDR2 FQGTGA. V was trimmed by 1 base and J by 2 bases, leaving 18 bases between them. The CDR3 loop spans 18 amino acids. CDR3 sequence (DNA): TGTGCCAGCAGCTTAATAACGCGTTTGGACGGGGGCAATCAGCCCCAGCATTTT. Translated: CASSLITRLDGGNQPQHF.

The chain joins TRBV7-9 to TRBJ2-7, with D uncertain. CDR3 length: 14 residues. V was clipped by 1 base and J by 3 bases, with 10 bases between them. The V gene's germline CDR1 is SEHNR and CDR2 FQNEAQ (reference sequence). The CDR3 loop reads CASSLGVESYEQYF. Here the CDR3 DNA reads TGTGCCAGCAGCTTAGGAGTAGAAAGCTACGAGCAGTACTTC.

This clone was recorded a few times. Other DNA sequences from this sample encode an identical CDR3 as well. The chain carries TRBV4-3 and TRBJ2-1, with 12 bases matching TRBD2. With 4 bases clipped from V and 4 bases from J, the junction kept 2 bases outside the gene matches. Germline V gene data show CDR1 as LGHNA and CDR2 as YSLEER. This CDR3 region has 15 residues. DNA for the CDR3: TGCGCCAGCAGCCTCGGACTAGCGGGGTACAATGAGCAGTTCTTC. Its translation: CASSLGLAGYNEQFF.

This rearrangement joins TRBV10-2 to TRBJ1-5; D ambiguous. In germline, CDR1 is WSHSY, CDR2 SAAADI. The CDR3 runs to 15 residues. Trimming removed 2 bases from V and 2 bases from J, with 10 bases in between. In DNA form, the CDR3 reads TGCGCCAGCAGTGAGCTACTCGTCGGCAATCAGCCCCAGCATTTT. Translation gives CASSELLVGNQPQHF.

The chain recombines TRBV11-2 with TRBJ2-3; TRBD2 aligns across 8 bases. CDR3 size: 14 residues. Unmatched junction bases numbered 4, after V lost 3 bases and J lost 5 bases. CDR1 and CDR2 from the germline V gene are SGHAT and FQNNGV. The CDR3 DNA reads as TGTGCCAGCAGCTTCCAGCGGGAGCGAGATACGCAGTATTTT. Translating it yields CASSFQRERDTQYF.

This clone has only a few counts. The V call is TRBV14, the J call TRBJ2-1; 10 bases align to TRBD1. Trimming took 6 bases from V and 6 from J; bases not matched to a gene: 8. The CDR3 sequence is 15 residues long. Germline lookup yields CDR1 SGHDN and CDR2 FVKESK. CDR3 residues: CASRWSGQGPNEQFF. For the CDR3, the DNA is TGTGCCAGCAGATGGTCGGGACAGGGGCCCAATGAGCAGTTCTTC. The full variable domain, in which reference TRBV14 and TRBJ2-1 provide the parts outside the CDR3, is EAGVTQFPSHSVIEKGQTVTLRCDPISGHDNLYWYRRVMGKEIKFLLHFVKESKQDESGMPNNRFLAERTGGTYSTLKVQPAELEDSGVYFCASRWSGQGPNEQFFGPGTRLTVL.

This clone appeared once. The chain has TRBV18 and TRBJ1-3; D possibly corresponds to TRBD1 (6 bases). The CDR3 is made up of 13 amino acids. Germline V lookup: CDR1 KGHSH, CDR2 LQKENI. With 4 bases removed from V and 7 bases from J, the gap between germline ends came to 11 bases. The chain's CDR3 is CASSQGQSNTIYF. The CDR3 DNA sequence: TGTGCCAGCTCACAAGGACAGTCGAACACCATATATTTT. Together with reference TRBV18 and TRBJ1-3, the CDR3 gives the full variable domain: NAGVMQNPRHLVRRRGQEARLRCSPMKGHSHVYWYRQLPEEGLKFMVYLQKENIIDESGMPKERFSAEFPKEGPSILRIQQVVRGDSAAYFCASSQGQSNTIYFGEGSWLTVV.

The chain uses TRBV5-1 and TRBJ1-1; 7 nucleotides match TRBD1. From germline, CDR1 is SGHRS and CDR2 YFSETQ. The junction had 10 bases not matched to a gene; V was cut back by 5 bases and J by 0 bases. The CDR3 extends over 16 amino acids. The CDR3 nucleotides are TGCGCCAGCAGAGTCAGGACACAGGGGTTGAACACTGAAGCTTTCTTT. This encodes CASRVRTQGLNTEAFF.

This chain uses TRBV9 with TRBJ2-5; D is perhaps TRBD1 (6 bases). This CDR3 region has 15 residues. Germline V gene data show CDR1 as SGDLS and CDR2 as YYNGEE. Trimming stripped 0 bases from V and 1 base from J, with 10 bases between. CDR3 sequence (DNA): TGTGCCAGCAGCGTAGAGGGGGTACTCCAAGAGACCCAGTACTTC. Its protein is CASSVEGVLQETQYF.

The V and J genes are TRBV14 and TRBJ1-1, with 8 bases that match TRBD1. The CDR3 runs to 14 residues. V was clipped by 1 base and J by 7 bases; unmatched bases: 5. Looked up from germline, CDR1 is SGHDN and CDR2 is FVKESK. CDR3 DNA: TGTGCCAGCAGCCAAGTGTACGGGACAGGTGAAGCTTTCTTT. This translates into CASSQVYGTGEAFF.

This chain connects TRBV19 to TRBJ2-3; 7 bases align to TRBD1. This CDR3 contains 18 residues. The V gene end was trimmed by 4 bases and the J gene end by 2 bases; junction bases not matched to a gene: 15. Germline-derived CDR1 and CDR2 are LNHDA and SQIVND (reference sequence). This CDR3 reads CASSSWFPRTGDTDTQYF. The CDR3 coding sequence is TGTGCCAGTAGTAGTTGGTTCCCAAGGACAGGAGACACAGATACGCAGTATTTT.

This chain joins TRBV6-5 and TRBJ1-2; D may be TRBD1 (6 bases). The V and J ends lost 5 bases and 7 bases respectively, with 11 bases between them. CDR1 is MNHEY, CDR2 SVGAGI, per germline. The CDR3 has 12 residues. Here the CDR3 DNA reads TGTGCCAGCAGTACGCAGGGGAGTGGCTACACCTTC. It translates to CASSTQGSGYTF.

The rearrangement joins TRBV19 to TRBJ1-1; D is unclear. There are 13 residues in the CDR3. Germline CDR1 is LNHDA and CDR2 is SQIVND (reference sequence). Trimming pared 3 bases from V and 5 bases from J, leaving 10 bases between. CDR3 region: CASSMEGVTEAFF. The CDR3 bases are TGTGCCAGTAGTATGGAGGGAGTAACTGAAGCTTTCTTT. The full variable domain, its missing parts supplied by reference TRBV19 and TRBJ1-1, is DGGITQSPKYLFRKEGQNVTLSCEQNLNHDAMYWYRQDPGQGLRLIYYSQIVNDFQKGDIAEGYSVSREKKESFPLTVTSAQKNPTAFYLCASSMEGVTEAFFGQGTRLTVV.

This clone was counted a few times. The chain combines TRBV4-1 with TRBJ1-2; a possible D gene is TRBD1 (6 bases). Trimming removed 1 base at V and 2 bases at J, with 11 bases between. The CDR3 has 15 amino acids. The germline V gene has CDR1 MGHRA and CDR2 YSYEKL. In nucleotides, the CDR3 is TGCGCCAGCAGCCAAGCGGACAGAAGAAACTATGGCTACACCTTC. This encodes CASSQADRRNYGYTF.

The chain recombines TRBV30 with TRBJ2-6, with unresolved D. This CDR3 contains 13 residues. V dropped 2 bases and J dropped 1 base, with 3 bases sitting between them. Germline CDR1 and CDR2: GTSNPN and SVGIG (reference sequence). The CDR3 reads CAWSTSGANVLTF. CDR3 in DNA: TGTGCCTGGAGTACATCTGGGGCCAACGTCCTGACTTTC. The entire variable domain, with the rest obtained from reference TRBV30 and TRBJ2-6, is as follows: SQTIHQWPATLVQPVGSPLSLECTVEGTSNPNLYWYRQAAGRGLQLLFYSVGIGQISSEVPQNLSASRPQDRQFILSSKKLLLSDSGFYLCAWSTSGANVLTFGAGSRLTVL.

This clone was observed a single time. The rearrangement joins TRBV6-1 to TRBJ1-5; 7 nucleotides align to TRBD1. V lost 0 bases to trimming and J lost 9 bases; unmatched junction nucleotides: 8. Germline assignment: CDR1 MNHNS and CDR2 SASEGT. This CDR3 has 15 residues. The CDR3: CASSEATGITWPQHF. DNA for the CDR3: TGTGCCAGCAGTGAAGCGACAGGGATCACCTGGCCCCAGCATTTT.

This clone occurred a few times. The chain is built from TRBV29-1 and TRBJ2-7; maybe TRBD2 (7 bases). CDR3 length: 16 amino acids. Per germline, CDR1 SQVTM and CDR2 ANQGSEA. The V end lost 0 bases, the J end lost 3 bases, and 18 bases lay between the germline ends. The CDR3 bases are TGCAGCGTTGAAGACAGGGGAGGGGGAAGACTCTACGAGCAGTACTTC. As protein: CSVEDRGGGRLYEQYF.

This clone was seen a few times. The gene calls are TRBV7-2 and TRBJ1-5; TRBD1 aligns across 8 bases. The ends lost 0 bases at V and 6 bases at J; junction bases unmatched: 10. CDR3 size: 17 residues. CDR1 and CDR2 (germline): SGHTA, FQGNSA. The CDR3: CASSLAGGQGAGQPQHF. CDR3 sequence (DNA): TGTGCCAGCAGCTTAGCGGGGGGGCAGGGGGCGGGTCAGCCCCAGCATTTT.

Turning to this clone: Within the sample, other DNA sequences also encode this same CDR3. The CDR3 DNA follows: TGCGCCAGCAGCCTATGGCAGGGGAACACTGAAGCTTTCTTT. It translates to CASSLWQGNTEAFF. The genes are TRBV5-1 and TRBJ1-1; D might be TRBD1 (5 bases). The length of the CDR3 is 14 residues. V lost 4 bases to trimming and J lost 1 base, with 11 bases between them. From germline, CDR1 is SGHRS and CDR2 YFSETQ.

The rearrangement joins TRBV28 to TRBJ2-1; 15 positions agree with TRBD2. This CDR3 has 16 amino acids. The trim removed 5 bases at V and 7 bases at J, leaving 6 bases unmatched. Germline loops: CDR1 MDHEN, CDR2 SYDVKM. CDR3 loop: CASSPGLAGGRNEQFF. Written as DNA, the CDR3 is TGTGCCAGCAGTCCCGGACTAGCGGGGGGGCGAAATGAGCAGTTCTTC.

The chain recombines TRBV10-3 with TRBJ1-6, with D possibly being TRBD1 (5 bases). The CDR3 extends over 13 amino acids. Trimming pared 3 bases from V and 8 bases from J, leaving 8 bases between. CDR1 is ENHRY, CDR2 SYGVKD, per germline. This chain's CDR3 is CAISEQEDSPLHF. The CDR3 DNA reads as TGTGCCATCAGTGAACAGGAAGATTCACCCCTCCACTTT.

The chain couples TRBV11-2 to TRBJ2-2, with 8 bases lining up with TRBD2. Germline CDR1 reads SGHAT; CDR2 reads FQNNGV. V shed 4 bases and J 3 bases; nucleotides not matched to a gene: 4. The CDR3 runs 15 residues. The CDR3 DNA follows: TGTGCCAGCAGCTCCACTAGCGGAGACACCGGGGAGCTGTTTTTT. Translated: CASSSTSGDTGELFF.

V is TRBV7-2 and J is TRBJ1-2; D is ambiguous. In germline, CDR1 is SGHTA, CDR2 FQGNSA. Deletions cut 7 bases from V and 10 bases from J, with 16 bases between. CDR3 size: 12 residues. CDR3 nucleotides: TGTGCCAGCACCCTAGCTCGACTGACCTACACCTTC. Translating it yields CASTLARLTYTF.

V usage is TRBV5-1 and J usage is TRBJ2-7, with D possibly matching TRBD1 (6 bases). The ends were cut back, 3 bases at V and 1 base at J, with 14 bases in the middle. Germline V CDR1 and CDR2: SGHRS, YFSETQ. The CDR3 totals 15 residues. The CDR3 reads CASSWNRDLSYEQYF. The CDR3 DNA is TGCGCCAGCAGCTGGAACAGGGATCTGTCCTACGAGCAGTACTTC.

This clone was seen only once. This sequence joins TRBV11-3 and TRBJ2-1, with TRBD2 identical over 9 bases. Germline assignment: CDR1 SGHNT and CDR2 YENEEA. With 5 bases clipped from V and 0 bases from J, the junction kept 8 bases outside the gene matches. This CDR3 comprises 17 residues. In DNA form, the CDR3 reads TGTGCCAGCAGCAAGAGGGGTAGCGGGAGCTCCTACAATGAGCAGTTCTTC. It codes for CASSKRGSGSSYNEQFF.

The chain uses TRBV7-8 and TRBJ2-1, with a possible D match to TRBD1 (6 bases). CDR3 length equals 14 residues. Germline CDR1 is SGHVS and CDR2 is FQNEAQ. V shed 5 bases and J shed 9 bases, with 17 bases lying between them. Written as DNA, the CDR3 is TGTGCCAGCAGCCCCACAGGGTTTCAGCGTGAGCAGTTCTTC. Residues: CASSPTGFQREQFF.

The chain links TRBV6-1 to TRBJ1-1, with D hard to call. CDR1 is MNHNS and CDR2 is SASEGT in the germline V gene. Trimming took off 3 bases at V and 1 base at J, with 9 bases between the two ends. This CDR3 has 14 amino acids. CDR3: CASSDQEGNTEAFF. The CDR3 DNA reads as TGTGCCAGCAGTGATCAAGAGGGGAACACTGAAGCTTTCTTT.